This TCR beta chain was sequenced for a study of cytomegalovirus exposure and HLA in healthy donors. Study context: According to later analysis, the same platform produced the 110 or so validation and under 750 first-cohort repertoires.

A word on this clone: The antigen remains unidentified.

General study findings and limits: The authors confirmed in vitro that a few CMV-associated chains were specific for CMV antigens. The study put under 200 TCR beta chains on its list as cytomegalovirus-associated.

Data came from immunoSEQ multiplex PCR; TCRdb stores just in-frame clones and leaves some out. The sample includes about 160,000 clones, approximately 86% of them seen just once. V shed 3 bases and J shed 1 base, with 12 bases lying between them. The CDR3 has 15 amino acids. CDR1 and CDR2 (germline): LNHDA, SQIVND (reference sequence). This sequence was found in a young woman in good health and CMV-seronegative. The rearrangement uses TRBV19 and TRBJ1-1; D gene uncertain. The specimen sequenced was PBMCs. CDR3 protein: CASSMGGSTNTEAFF. CDR3 nucleotide sequence: TGTGCCAGTAGTATGGGAGGGTCTACGAACACTGAAGCTTTCTTT. Filled out from reference TRBV19 and TRBJ1-1, the complete variable domain reads DGGITQSPKYLFRKEGQNVTLSCEQNLNHDAMYWYRQDPGQGLRLIYYSQIVNDFQKGDIAEGYSVSREKKESFPLTVTSAQKNPTAFYLCASSMGGSTNTEAFFGQGTRLTVV.